This TCR beta chain was sequenced in a study of cytomegalovirus exposure and HLA in healthy donors (dated by TCRdb to about 2017). Describing the broader study: A later analysis indicated that the 90 to 150 validation repertoires were generated on the platform also employed for the 650 to 850 repertoires of the first cohort. The study was designed to test whether signatures of past pathogen exposure could be identified by cataloging public T cell receptors. In addition to the first cohort of 666 subjects, a separate validation cohort of approximately 130 different subjects was used. The study combined high-throughput TCR immunosequencing, statistical association of individual TCRs with disease status, and machine learning to predict cytomegalovirus infection status.

Regarding this clone: The antigen it recognizes is unknown. There are no base qualities to consult, and no much larger clone falls within one base.

The donors belonged to the validation cohort of 90 to 150 subjects, which was separate from the roughly 670-subject first cohort. Library preparation was by the immunoSEQ multiplex PCR assay. As for the authors' bioinformatics: A statistical classification framework was built for diagnosing cytomegalovirus status from the catalog of TCR beta chain sequences. TCRdb retrieved this table from immuneACCESS and kept in-frame rearrangements only. Not all clones are present; in checked studies, unresolved V genes account for under half, and no reason is known for the remainder. V and J calls plus clone size are reproduced from that table; the DNA served to infer D and trimming. This sample comprises a few hundred thousand clones, 75% to 95% of them detected only once. The ten largest clones add up to approximately 1% of the sample. The paper's findings and limits, for the study overall: A later analysis had no HLA typing for the validation cohort, so co-occurrence there was scored across all 110 or so repertoires. Most TCR sequences were seen in very few donors, while some public TCRs were found in many individuals. In the study, 150 to 200 TCR beta chains were listed as associated with cytomegalovirus. The authors suggested that the approach could potentially be extended to other disease states and immunological phenotypes. The classifier was reported to diagnose cytomegalovirus status with high specificity and sensitivity in both the original cohort and the validation cohort. A later analysis found that TCRs clustered in the first cohort also tended to co-occur in the roughly 120 validation repertoires, with 94% of cluster scores above 0. In vitro tests confirmed that a few of the cytomegalovirus-associated TCR beta chains recognize cytomegalovirus antigens.

Counted from cysteine to phenylalanine, this CDR3 has 15 amino acids. Of all the DNA, just the CDR3 is kept, 45 bases in frame from base 1. At the junction V is shortened by 4 bases and J by 1 base, with 11 bases in between. Per the germline V gene (reference sequence), MNHEY is the CDR1 and SMNVEV is the CDR2. The chain joins TRBV27 to TRBJ2-1; TRBD1 might be the D gene, on 6 matching bases. The sequence derives from a woman aged 18-30 years in good health and CMV-seronegative. Specimen: PBMCs. The CDR3 is CASSWGQGSYNEQFF. At the DNA level, the sequence is TGTGCCAGCAGTTGGGGGCAAGGTTCCTACAATGAGCAGTTCTTC.